The rows below give T cell receptor beta chains drawn from one sample of a study of T-cell reconstitution after alpha-beta-depleted transplantation in children. MiXCR, run by TCRdb on the PCR reads, gives a single entry per CDR3 protein. The sample records about 640,000 distinct CDR3 sequences, 16% being singletons. Sequenced material: PBMCs from the stem cell graft donor, taken from the stem cell graft. The receptors here all came from a human donor who donated a stem cell graft to a child with acute myeloid leukemia. Each CDR3 is given with its conserved first and last residue. The D gene is left open where the match is weak.

j_gene	v_gene	d_gene	CDR3aa
TRBJ2-2	TRBV20-1	TRBD1	CSARTGGTGELFF
TRBJ2-7	TRBV7-9	.	CASSPYGYEQYF
TRBJ2-1	TRBV28	TRBD1	CASNRQGETYNEQFF
TRBJ2-7	TRBV20-1	.	CSARDRTASSYEQYF
TRBJ2-3	TRBV7-6	TRBD2	CASSYQRGPGVDTQYF
TRBJ2-7	TRBV5-5	.	CASSQIGTPSYEQYF
TRBJ2-1	TRBV28	.	CASRKTERSYNEQFF
TRBJ1-2	TRBV27	.	CASSLGPRPTNGYTF
TRBJ2-1	TRBV20-1	.	CSAMGGRNEQFF
TRBJ2-1	TRBV5-5	TRBD2	CASRGLGGAIWYNEQFF
TRBJ2-6	TRBV27	.	CVSRPLYSGANVLTF
TRBJ1-6	TRBV20-1	.	CSARGPAGAPLHF
TRBJ2-5	TRBV29-1	.	CSVEGGTYQETQYF
TRBJ2-1	TRBV29-1	TRBD1	CSVMGQGKGEQFF
TRBJ1-1	TRBV12-3/TRBV12-4	.	CASSQRQMNTEAFF
TRBJ2-5	TRBV20-1	TRBD2	CSASRWTSGNQETQYF
TRBJ1-5	TRBV3-1	.	CASSQGGNQPQHF
TRBJ2-7	TRBV20-1	TRBD2	CSARGSSGGYEQYF
TRBJ1-5	TRBV11-2	TRBD1	CASSLGFAGTGVYSNQPQHF
TRBJ2-1	TRBV4-2	.	CASSHPGGGGEQFF
TRBJ1-1	TRBV15	.	CATGRGGATEAFF
TRBJ1-5	TRBV21-1	.	CASSKLETGCNQPQHF
TRBJ2-3	TRBV12-3/TRBV12-4	TRBD2	CASSLVRLAGYTDTQYF
TRBJ1-5	TRBV12-3/TRBV12-4	.	CASSPSIPPQHF
TRBJ1-5	TRBV28	TRBD1	CASSTLTQGSGQPQHF
TRBJ1-1	TRBV20-1	TRBD1	CSANPWTGREGEAFF
TRBJ1-1	TRBV12-3/TRBV12-4	.	CASSLGGMVSEAFF
TRBJ2-1	TRBV20-1	TRBD2	CSVNWGLAGDYNEQFF
TRBJ1-1	TRBV7-9	.	CASSLGGGWTEAFF
TRBJ1-1	TRBV20-1	.	CSARGQMNTEAFF
TRBJ2-2	TRBV5-5	.	CASTLRVDTGELFF
TRBJ1-1	TRBV7-9	.	CASSFAGTSEAFF
TRBJ2-3	TRBV25-1	TRBD1	CASSEDRTGVTDTQYF
TRBJ2-1	TRBV20-1	TRBD1	CSARAGDRRFYNEQFF
TRBJ2-5	TRBV10-3	TRBD1	CAISEWTGQETQYF
TRBJ1-5	TRBV20-1	TRBD1	CSATTGWSNQPQHF
TRBJ2-3	TRBV4-1	.	CASSQAASTDTQYF
TRBJ1-4	TRBV15	.	CATSRETGGNEKLFF
TRBJ2-7	TRBV7-2	TRBD2	CASSPIAGTYEQYF
TRBJ2-3	TRBV5-1	.	CASSLRDLKGSNTDTQYF
TRBJ1-5	TRBV20-1	.	CSASSVPRRYSNQPQHF
TRBJ1-4	TRBV20-1	.	CSARDPGAARGKLFF
TRBJ1-1	TRBV7-2	TRBD1	CASSPRWGTANTEAFF
TRBJ2-1	TRBV12-3/TRBV12-4	TRBD2	CASSRGLAGPYNEQFF